The sequence of this T cell receptor beta chain was determined in a study of T cells in Graves' hyperthyroidism and ophthalmopathy. Amplification of TCR beta CDR3 regions was performed using RNA transcripts as template. RT-PCR in the first round (using the HTBI primer set) targeted the TCR CDR3. TCRdb itself ran the multiplex PCR reads through MiXCR, one entry per CDR3 protein. The repertoire holds hundreds of thousands of distinct CDR3 sequences, with roughly 19% as singletons. This clonotype has ten or more counts. The CDR3 is made up of 15 amino acids. V was pared by 6 bases and J by 4 bases, with 9 bases of the junction left unmatched. CDR1 and CDR2 (germline): MNHNS, SASEGT.

This TCR was recovered from a man in his forties or fifties with Graves' ophthalmopathy. Sequencing was done on a sample of blood. The chain carries TRBV6-1 and TRBJ1-5; 7 bases fit TRBD1. CDR3 DNA: TGTGCCAGCAGGCATCCACAGGGGAGGAATCAGCCCCAGCATTTT. It is translated as CASRHPQGRNQPQHF.